The subject of this entry is one TCR beta chain. Its antigen is as yet unknown. The data are from a study of cytomegalovirus exposure and HLA in healthy donors. Findings and limits, study-wide: Researchers left out some V segments, among them TRBV6-2 and TRBV6-3, as indistinguishable.

60 Vbeta and 13 Jbeta primers were used in PCR. Data came from immunoSEQ multiplex PCR; TCRdb stores just in-frame clones and leaves some out. The sample contains about 160,000 clones, around 83% of which appear only once. These donors counted as nominally healthy when sampled, but unrecorded immune exposures were likely. The germline V gene encodes CDR1 LNHDA and CDR2 SQIVND (reference sequence). This CDR3 spans 15 amino acids. Trimming stripped 6 bases from V and 2 bases from J, with 17 bases between. This receptor was obtained from a male donor in good health and CMV-seropositive. Sequencing used PBMCs. The V call is TRBV19, the J call TRBJ2-7; D possibly corresponds to TRBD1 (5 bases). Written as DNA, the CDR3 is TGTGCCAGTAGCTTAGTTGGGGCTGGGACCTACGAGCAGTACTTC. This encodes CASSLVGAGTYEQYF.